These T cell receptor beta chains were read from a single sample in a study of blood T cell repertoires in COVID-19. The protocol was immunoSEQ multiplex PCR, while the TCRdb copy is restricted to in-frame clones and leaves out a portion. The sample has 380,000 or so clones, around 89% seen once; the top ten hold approximately 1.2%. The sequencing input was peripheral blood. Receptor source: a man between 40 and 49 years old with acute or convalescent COVID-19. Both conserved end residues are part of each CDR3. The D gene is left open where the match is weak. Some rows mark clone size as missing; the rest say once, few, many or name a class of expanded clone.

NA	TRBJ2-5	TRBV28	TRBD1	CASSLRTGVRETQYF	TGTGCCAGCAGTTTGAGGACAGGGGTCCGGGAGACCCAGTACTTC
NA	TRBJ1-1	TRBV5-4	TRBD1	CASSLGATGGIDFF	TGTGCCAGCAGCTTGGGGGCTACAGGGGGGATTGATTTCTTT
NA	TRBJ2-1	TRBV10-3	TRBD1	CASRDRDNEQFF	TGTGCCAGCCGGGACAGGGACAATGAGCAGTTCTTC
NA	TRBJ2-7	TRBV19	TRBD1	CASSTGQGNYEQYF	TGTGCCAGTAGTACCGGACAGGGAAACTACGAGCAGTACTTC
once	TRBJ2-7	TRBV7-9	TRBD1	CASSSRQGATYEQYF	TGTGCCAGCAGCTCCCGACAGGGGGCCACCTACGAGCAGTACTTC
NA	TRBJ1-4	TRBV6-5	TRBD1	CASSYRDRREKLFF	TGTGCCAGCAGTTATAGGGACAGACGTGAAAAACTGTTTTTT
NA	TRBJ2-7	TRBV5-1	NA	CASSLARQGIREQYF	TGCGCCAGCAGCTTGGCCCGGCAGGGAATACGGGAGCAGTACTTC
NA	TRBJ1-2	TRBV6-2/TRBV6-3	TRBD1	CASSSRDRYYGYTF	TGTGCCAGCAGTTCCCGGGACAGGTACTATGGCTACACCTTC
NA	TRBJ2-7	TRBV3-1/TRBV3-2	NA	CASSQGGLSSYEQYF	TGTGCCAGCAGCCAAGGGGGCTTGAGCTCCTACGAGCAGTACTTC
NA	TRBJ2-1	TRBV10-3	TRBD2	CAIATSGGDGNEQFF	TGTGCCATCGCCACTAGCGGGGGGGACGGGAATGAGCAGTTCTTC
NA	TRBJ2-7	TRBV5-1	TRBD2	CASSPEGLVYEQYF	TGCGCCAGCAGTCCGGAGGGACTAGTCTACGAGCAGTACTTC